The rows below give T cell receptor beta chains drawn from one sample of a study of regulatory T cells in long-lasting Graves disease. TCRdb used MiXCR to reprocess the multiplex PCR reads, holding one entry per CDR3 protein. The sample holds 540,000 or so distinct CDR3 sequences, approximately 12% seen once. The data also belong to a second study, concerning T cells in Graves' hyperthyroidism and ophthalmopathy.

The sequencing here drew on peripheral blood mononuclear cells (PBMCs), taken at new diagnosis, from a patient treated with antithyroid drugs. The receptors shown here come from a man between 25 and 39 years old with Graves disease. The CDR3 runs from the conserved cysteine through the conserved F or W. A D gene is named only where the DNA matches it firmly. Size is stated for part of the rows, as once, few or many counts, or as a class when the clone is expanded.

j_call,clone_size,d_call,v_call,cdr3_aa,cdr3_nt
TRBJ2-5,NA,NA,TRBV30,CAWTTPGHQETQYF,TGTGCCTGGACTACCCCAGGCCACCAAGAGACCCAGTACTTC
TRBJ2-7,many,NA,TRBV7-9,CASSSDPSSYEQYF,TGTGCCAGCAGCTCGGACCCGAGCTCCTACGAGCAGTACTTC
TRBJ2-1,few,NA,TRBV7-9,CASSSPDWPTLDEQFF,TGTGCCAGCAGCTCCCCCGACTGGCCAACTCTGGATGAGCAGTTCTTC
TRBJ2-1,few,TRBD1,TRBV24-1,CATSDLGTVGEQFF,TGTGCCACCAGTGATTTGGGGACAGTAGGCGAGCAGTTCTTC
TRBJ2-3,many,TRBD2,TRBV6-1,CASYGSGSRTDTQYF,TGTGCCAGTTATGGAAGCGGGAGTCGCACAGATACGCAGTATTTT
TRBJ1-2,many,NA,TRBV27,CASSLRQLGVGGYTF,TGTGCCAGCAGTTTACGGCAGCTGGGTGTTGGTGGCTACACCTTC
TRBJ1-2,few,TRBD1,TRBV24-1,CATSVGTVGGGYTF,TGTGCCACCAGTGTCGGGACAGTCGGGGGTGGCTACACCTTC
TRBJ2-3,few,TRBD2,TRBV10-3,CAISEGLAGVSSSTDTQYF,TGTGCCATCAGTGAGGGGCTAGCGGGCGTTTCGTCTAGCACAGATACGCAGTATTTT
TRBJ2-7,many,NA,TRBV11-2,CASSLDRVVWAYEQYF,TGTGCCAGCAGCTTAGATCGGGTGGTTTGGGCCTACGAGCAGTACTTC
TRBJ1-5,many,NA,TRBV28,CASRPQVGSNQPQHF,TGTGCCAGCCGTCCCCAGGTTGGGAGCAATCAGCCCCAGCATTTT
TRBJ2-1,many,TRBD1,TRBV9,CASSPRGPGYNEQFF,TGTGCCAGCAGCCCAAGGGGGCCGGGATACAATGAGCAGTTCTTC
TRBJ2-1,few,NA,TRBV9,CASSVAGLLTYNEQFF,TGTGCCAGCAGCGTAGCTGGACTATTAACCTACAATGAGCAGTTCTTC
TRBJ2-3,NA,NA,TRBV5-8,CASTLTSGADTQYF,TGTGCCAGCACCTTGACTAGTGGGGCAGATACGCAGTATTTT
TRBJ2-5,many,TRBD2,TRBV12-3/TRBV12-4,CASRTRDYVETQYF,TGTGCCAGCAGGACTCGGGACTACGTAGAGACCCAGTACTTC
TRBJ2-3,many,NA,TRBV2,CASSADAATDTQYF,TGTGCCAGCAGTGCGGACGCAGCTACAGATACGCAGTATTTT
TRBJ2-5,many,TRBD2,TRBV27,CASSLLAGSETQYF,TGTGCCAGCAGTTTACTAGCGGGATCGGAGACCCAGTACTTC
TRBJ1-1,many,NA,TRBV28,CASSFQGFAEAFF,TGTGCCAGCAGTTTCCAGGGTTTTGCTGAAGCTTTCTTT
TRBJ1-1,many,NA,TRBV7-8,CASSLGAGVAFF,TGTGCCAGCAGCTTAGGGGCAGGGGTAGCTTTCTTT
TRBJ1-1,many,TRBD1,TRBV12-3/TRBV12-4,CASSIRTGGMTEAFF,TGTGCCAGCAGTATCAGGACAGGGGGCATGACTGAAGCTTTCTTT
TRBJ2-7,many,TRBD2,TRBV5-1,CASRLAGLSSYEQYF,TGCGCCAGCAGACTAGCGGGTTTGAGCTCCTACGAGCAGTACTTC
TRBJ2-1,many,NA,TRBV11-2,CASSIWGNEQFF,TGTGCCAGCAGCATATGGGGGAATGAGCAGTTCTTC
TRBJ2-7,NA,NA,TRBV4-2,CASSRSLAGFSYEQYF,TGTGCCAGCAGCCGTTCCCTGGCGGGCTTCTCCTACGAGCAGTACTTC
TRBJ2-3,NA,TRBD2,TRBV20-1,CSARDRTSGSFRGGRTDTQYF,TGCAGTGCTAGAGATCGGACTAGCGGGAGCTTCCGGGGGGGTCGCACAGATACGCAGTATTTT
TRBJ2-7,NA,TRBD1,TRBV13,CASSPDRAYGQYF,TGTGCCAGCAGCCCCGACAGGGCCTACGGGCAGTACTTC
TRBJ2-5,many,TRBD2,TRBV13,CASSLRGAQYF,TGTGCCAGCAGCTTACGGGGGGCCCAGTACTTC
TRBJ2-7,many,NA,TRBV2,CASVRSAYEQYF,TGTGCCAGCGTTCGAAGCGCCTACGAGCAGTACTTC
TRBJ2-3,many,NA,TRBV27,CASSLSGLVAQYF,TGTGCCAGCAGTTTATCCGGTCTAGTAGCGCAGTATTTT
TRBJ2-5,many,NA,TRBV7-9,CASSLVAGAGQETQYF,TGTGCCAGCAGCTTAGTGGCGGGGGCCGGCCAAGAGACCCAGTACTTC
TRBJ1-1,many,TRBD1,TRBV20-1,CSARPTTGRVNTEAFF,TGCAGTGCTCGCCCTACGACAGGGAGGGTGAACACTGAAGCTTTCTTT
TRBJ2-7,NA,NA,TRBV12-3/TRBV12-4,CASSYAGDYEQYF,TGTGCCAGCAGTTATGCCGGGGACTACGAGCAGTACTTC
TRBJ2-7,many,TRBD1,TRBV10-1,CASSEIATGGYEQYF,TGCGCCAGCAGTGAGATCGCCACAGGGGGCTACGAGCAGTACTTC
TRBJ2-5,many,TRBD2,TRBV20-1,CSASAASGSSQETQYF,TGCAGTGCTAGTGCTGCCAGCGGGAGTAGCCAAGAGACCCAGTACTTC
TRBJ2-7,many,TRBD2,TRBV12-5,CASGQRPLGLAGGLGDEQYF,TGTGCTAGTGGTCAGCGGCCCTTGGGGCTAGCGGGAGGTCTGGGAGACGAGCAGTACTTC
TRBJ2-5,many,NA,TRBV3-1,CASSQVSGEETQYF,TGTGCCAGCAGCCAAGTTTCAGGGGAAGAGACCCAGTACTTC
TRBJ2-7,many,NA,TRBV11-2,CASTLAAYEQYF,TGTGCCAGCACCCTGGCCGCCTACGAGCAGTACTTC
TRBJ2-7,NA,NA,TRBV5-1,CASSLGRISYEQYF,TGCGCCAGCAGCTTGGGTCGGATCTCCTACGAGCAGTACTTC
TRBJ2-7,few,NA,TRBV20-1,CSAPGTRDYEQYF,TGCAGTGCTCCCGGGACAAGGGACTACGAGCAGTACTTC
TRBJ2-7,many,TRBD2,TRBV27,CASSFLAASAEQYF,TGTGCCAGCAGTTTCCTAGCGGCTAGCGCCGAGCAGTACTTC
TRBJ1-1,NA,NA,TRBV10-3,CAIRSDLNTEAFF,TGTGCCATCCGTTCAGACTTGAACACTGAAGCTTTCTTT
TRBJ2-2,few,NA,TRBV4-2,CASSQGDPGELFF,TGTGCCAGCAGCCAAGGGGATCCCGGGGAGCTGTTTTTT
TRBJ2-7,few,NA,TRBV5-1,CASSSGILYEQYF,TGCGCCAGCAGCTCCGGGATCCTCTACGAGCAGTACTTC
TRBJ2-1,many,TRBD2,TRBV19,CASSATSGRAVNEQFF,TGTGCCAGTAGCGCCACTAGCGGGAGGGCGGTCAATGAGCAGTTCTTC
TRBJ1-2,many,NA,TRBV9,CASSTSQTAYGYTF,TGTGCCAGCAGCACCTCTCAGACGGCCTATGGCTACACCTTC
TRBJ1-2,NA,NA,TRBV19,CASSGTVRKNNYGYTF,TGTGCCAGTAGTGGGACGGTAAGGAAGAATAACTATGGCTACACCTTC
TRBJ2-1,NA,TRBD2,TRBV5-1,CASSLALASGPSQEQFF,TGCGCCAGCAGCTTGGCCCTAGCTAGCGGGCCCAGCCAGGAGCAGTTCTTC
TRBJ2-2,many,NA,TRBV9,CASSVASYSLGTGELFF,TGTGCCAGCAGCGTAGCTAGCTACAGCCTTGGGACCGGGGAGCTGTTTTTT